The 24 T cell receptor beta chains reported below all come from one sample, sequenced in a study of OX40 agonist ivuxolimab in advanced cancers. Generated by immunoSEQ multiplex PCR, the TCRdb table keeps only in-frame clones and is missing some. Of roughly 35,000 clones in the sample, 82% were seen once. The starting material was CD4+ or CD8+ T cells sorted from blood, obtained in a trial of the OX40 agonist ivuxolimab. The source of these receptors is an adult with an advanced solid tumor such as melanoma, head and neck, liver or kidney cancer.

The chain recombines TRBV2 with TRBJ2-1; possibly TRBD2 for D (5 bases). Looked up from germline, CDR1 is SNHLY and CDR2 is FYNNEI. This CDR3 has 13 amino acids. V was shortened by 8 bases and J by 9 bases, with 17 bases between the two germline ends. CDR3 sequence: CASLVGVVSEQFF. CDR3 in DNA: TGTGCCAGCTTAGTGGGAGTTGTCAGTGAGCAGTTCTTC.

The CDR3 region has the DNA TGTGCCAGCAGTGACAGGTTTCTAGCGGGAACGACAGATACGCAGTATTTT. This codes for CASSDRFLAGTTDTQYF. The chain carries TRBV6-4 and TRBJ2-3, with 9 bases fitting TRBD2. J lost 3 bases, V lost 2 bases, and 9 bases had no gene match. CDR3 length equals 17 residues. Looked up from germline, CDR1 is MRHNA and CDR2 is SNTAGT.

This sequence joins TRBV4-1 and TRBJ1-3, with D tentatively TRBD1 (5 bases). Deletions cut 0 bases from V and 2 bases from J, with 11 bases between. This CDR3 is built from 16 residues. Germline V gene sequence: CDR1 MGHRA, CDR2 YSYEKL. CDR3 loop: CASSQEQGKPGNTIYF. CDR3 bases: TGCGCCAGCAGCCAAGAGCAGGGAAAACCTGGAAACACCATATATTTT.

CDR3 amino acids: CASSLVGHSPLHF. As DNA, the CDR3 is TGTGCCAGCAGTTTAGTAGGGCATTCACCCCTCCACTTT. The chain links TRBV28 to TRBJ1-6; D remains ambiguous. The CDR3 length is 13 residues. Germline V gene lookup returns CDR1 MDHEN and CDR2 SYDVKM. With 2 bases removed from V and 8 bases from J, the gap between germline ends came to 7 bases.

This clone was recorded a few times. The V gene is TRBV10-2, the J gene TRBJ2-5, with TRBD2 matching 8 bases. CDR3 length: 15 residues. Germline loops: CDR1 WSHSY, CDR2 SAAADI. J gave up 3 bases and V 10 bases, and 13 bases lay outside the gene matches. In nucleotides, the CDR3 is TGCGCCACTATAAGGGGGACTAGAATTAAAGAGACCCAGTACTTC. This gives the protein CATIRGTRIKETQYF.

This chain links TRBV27 with TRBJ2-1; 8 bases align to TRBD1. V shed 1 base, J shed 8 bases, and the junction held 10 bases outside the gene matches. The CDR3 has 16 amino acids. Germline CDR1 reads MNHEY; CDR2 reads SMNVEV (reference sequence). CDR3 nucleotides: TGTGCCAGCAGTTTATTGCCAGGGGGCTCCGACGATGAGCAGTTCTTC. This sequence encodes CASSLLPGGSDDEQFF.

J is TRBJ1-1 and V is TRBV9; D gene ambiguous. Trimming took off 4 bases at V and 3 bases at J, with 13 bases between the two ends. The CDR3 loop spans 14 amino acids. Germline V CDR1 and CDR2: SGDLS, YYNGEE. The CDR3 is CASSTLQVDTEAFF. The CDR3 DNA follows: TGTGCCAGCAGCACCCTCCAGGTAGACACTGAAGCTTTCTTT.

This chain uses TRBV19 with TRBJ1-2, with 8 positions matching TRBD1. CDR1 and CDR2 from the germline V gene are LNHDA and SQIVND (reference sequence). The CDR3 consists of 14 residues. J gave up 3 bases and V 4 bases, and 4 bases lay outside the gene matches. For the CDR3, the DNA is TGTGCCAGTAGTAGACAGGGGATATACTATGGCTACACCTTC. Protein sequence: CASSRQGIYYGYTF.

This chain links TRBV10-3 with TRBJ2-7, with 7 positions matching TRBD1. This CDR3 is 13 amino acids long. V was pared by 10 bases and J by 0 bases, with 6 bases of the junction left unmatched. Germline CDR1 reads ENHRY; CDR2 reads SYGVKD. The chain's CDR3 is CATEDRSSYEQYF. The CDR3 DNA is TGTGCCACCGAGGACAGGAGCTCCTACGAGCAGTACTTC.

This chain connects TRBV18 to TRBJ2-7; D perhaps matches TRBD1 (5 bases). CDR1 is KGHSH, CDR2 LQKENI, per germline. The CDR3 is 14 residues long. V lost 3 bases to trimming and J lost 3 bases, with 12 bases between them. CDR3: CASSPSDKNYEQYF. The DNA of the CDR3 is TGTGCCAGCTCACCCTCGGACAAAAACTACGAGCAGTACTTC.

The chain employs TRBV7-9 and TRBJ2-5, with TRBD2 identical over 10 bases. Germline V CDR1 and CDR2: SEHNR, FQNEAQ (reference sequence). This CDR3 spans 14 amino acids. J lost 6 bases, V lost 4 bases, and 5 bases had no gene match. The CDR3 DNA sequence: TGTGCCAGCAGCTCGCCTAGCGGGAGTAAGACCCAGTACTTC. It codes for CASSSPSGSKTQYF. Full variable domain (remainder filled in from reference TRBV7-9 and TRBJ2-5): DTGVSQNPRHKITKRGQNVTFRCDPISEHNRLYWYRQTLGQGPEFLTYFQNEAQLEKSRLLSDRFSAERPKGSFSTLEIQRTEQGDSAMYLCASSSPSGSKTQYFGPGTRLLVL.

This chain uses TRBV6-5 with TRBJ2-1; TRBD2 aligns across 7 bases. The V and J ends lost 4 bases and 6 bases, in that order; junction bases with no gene match: 12. The CDR3 is made up of 16 amino acids. The germline V gene has CDR1 MNHEY and CDR2 SVGAGI. Here the CDR3 DNA reads TGTGCCAGCAGTTGGGAGGGAGCGGTCCCCTCCAATGAGCAGTTCTTC. Its translation is CASSWEGAVPSNEQFF.

J is TRBJ1-3 and V is TRBV7-2, with D unclear. The CDR3 has 15 amino acids. The ends were cut back, 1 base at V and 8 bases at J, with 15 bases in the middle. Germline assignment: CDR1 SGHTA and CDR2 FQGNSA. The CDR3 DNA reads as TGTGCCAGCAGCTTAGGTCTGCTGATCTGGGACACCATATATTTT. Translating gives CASSLGLLIWDTIYF. The full variable domain, completed using reference TRBV7-2 and TRBJ1-3, is GAGVSQSPSNKVTEKGKDVELRCDPISGHTALYWYRQSLGQGLEFLIYFQGNSAPDKSGLPSDRFSAERTGGSVSTLTIQRTQQEDSAVYLCASSLGLLIWDTIYFGEGSWLTVV.

The rearrangement links TRBV5-8 to TRBJ2-3, with 8 nucleotides matching TRBD1. Germline CDR1 and CDR2: SGHTS and YDEGEE. This CDR3 has 16 amino acids. The junction had 13 bases not matched to a gene; V was cut back by 5 bases and J by 5 bases. The CDR3 sequence: CASRIAGGLQVDTQYF. The CDR3 DNA is TGTGCCAGCAGAATCGCAGGGGGCTTGCAGGTAGATACGCAGTATTTT. The whole variable domain, filled in from reference TRBV5-8 and TRBJ2-3, reads EAGVTQSPTHLIKTRGQQATLRCSPISGHTSVYWYQQALGLGLQFLLWYDEGEERNRGNFPPRFSGRQFPNYSSELNVNALELEDSALYLCASRIAGGLQVDTQYFGPGTRLTVL.

This chain links TRBV6-1 with TRBJ1-5; 9 bases align to TRBD1. There are 14 residues in the CDR3. With 7 bases clipped from V and 4 bases from J, the junction kept 5 bases outside the gene matches. The V gene's germline CDR1 is MNHNS and CDR2 SASEGT. The CDR3 spells CASTSDRGNQPQHF. The CDR3 DNA follows: TGTGCCAGCACCTCTGACAGGGGGAATCAGCCCCAGCATTTT.

This clone showed up just once. This chain uses TRBV30 with TRBJ1-5; TRBD1 might be the D (5 bases). The CDR3 is made up of 13 amino acids. Germline V gene lookup returns CDR1 GTSNPN and CDR2 SVGIG (reference sequence). Trimming pared 4 bases from V and 2 bases from J, leaving 9 bases between. The CDR3 nucleotides read TGTGCCTGGACGGGGGGAGGCAATCAGCCCCAGCATTTT. Amino acid sequence: CAWTGGGNQPQHF.

This clone has more than one count but fewer than ten. The J gene is TRBJ2-4, the V gene TRBV7-9, with a tentative D call TRBD2 (6 bases). Germline CDR1 is SEHNR and CDR2 is FQNEAQ (reference sequence). V lost 1 base to trimming and J lost 4 bases, with 11 bases between them. This CDR3 spans 15 amino acids. The CDR3 sequence is CASSLVPSVKNIQYF. The CDR3 DNA reads TGTGCCAGCAGCTTAGTCCCTAGCGTAAAAAACATTCAGTACTTC.

The rearrangement links TRBV4-1 to TRBJ2-1; TRBD2 agrees at 12 bases. CDR3 length equals 20 residues. V shed 2 bases, J shed 8 bases, and the junction held 19 bases outside the gene matches. In germline, CDR1 is MGHRA, CDR2 YSYEKL. The DNA for the CDR3 is TGCGCCAGCAGCCAACCCACCCTAGCGGGAGGGCCGTACGGGGGGGATGAGCAGTTCTTC. Its protein is CASSQPTLAGGPYGGDEQFF.

The chain links TRBV4-1 to TRBJ1-3, with TRBD1 matching 7 bases. CDR1 is MGHRA and CDR2 is YSYEKL in the germline V gene. The CDR3 consists of 16 residues. V was clipped by 4 bases and J by 0 bases; unmatched bases: 6. The CDR3 reads CASSPIAGGSGNTIYF. The CDR3 DNA is TGCGCCAGCAGCCCGATCGCAGGGGGCTCTGGAAACACCATATATTTT.

The genes are TRBV4-1 and TRBJ2-1; 8 bases line up with TRBD2. The CDR3 is 16 residues long. Germline assignment: CDR1 MGHRA and CDR2 YSYEKL. V gave up 3 bases and J gave up 4 bases; unmatched junction bases: 8. The CDR3 bases are TGCGCCAGCAGCCAGCCCGGGGCGGGGGGTTACAATGAGCAGTTCTTC. This translates into CASSQPGAGGYNEQFF.

V is TRBV15 and J is TRBJ1-1, with 7 nucleotides matching TRBD1. The CDR3 covers 17 residues. Germline lookup yields CDR1 LNHNV and CDR2 YYDKDF (reference sequence). V shed 3 bases and J 1 base; nucleotides not matched to a gene: 11. The CDR3 loop reads CATSSLAGQSRNTEAFF. The CDR3 nucleotides read TGTGCCACCAGCAGCCTGGCGGGACAGTCGAGGAACACTGAAGCTTTCTTT.

The chain combines TRBV5-4 with TRBJ2-5, with TRBD1 matching over 9 bases. V dropped 5 bases and J dropped 5; count of bases not matched to a gene: 10. Germline loops: CDR1 SGHNT, CDR2 YYREEE (reference sequence). The CDR3 covers 15 residues. The CDR3, as DNA: TGTGCCAGCAGGAACTCCGGGACAGGGAGGGAGACCCAGTACTTC. Translating it yields CASRNSGTGRETQYF.

J is TRBJ2-7 and V is TRBV6-5; D is possibly TRBD1 (6 bases). This CDR3 is 13 amino acids long. V lost 6 bases and J 4 bases, leaving 13 bases between the germline ends. Germline CDR1 MNHEY, CDR2 SVGAGI. This chain's CDR3 is CASSPGAKYEQYF. The DNA for the CDR3 is TGTGCCAGCAGCCCAGGGGCGAAATACGAGCAGTACTTC.

On this clone itself: The sample contains more than one DNA sequence encoding this CDR3. The rearrangement joins TRBV18 to TRBJ2-5, with a possible D match to TRBD1 (7 bases). The V end was cut by 6 bases, the J end by 4 bases, with 9 bases between. Germline V CDR1 and CDR2: KGHSH, LQKENI. This CDR3 spans 12 amino acids. CDR3: CASSRDRETQYF. Here the CDR3 DNA reads TGTGCCAGCTCGCGGGACAGAGAGACCCAGTACTTC.